The T cell receptor beta chain described here comes from a study of T cells in pancreatic ductal adenocarcinoma. Germline CDR1 and CDR2: MNHEY and SMNVEV (reference sequence). The CDR3 consists of 15 residues. Germline trimming cut 5 bases from V and 5 bases from J; bases unmatched to any gene: 7. The assay was immunoSEQ multiplex PCR, and TCRdb's table has in-frame clones only and misses some. This sample yields 100,000 or so clones, of which roughly 96% are seen a single time; about 3% belongs to the top ten. Selected pancreatic ductal adenocarcinoma patients had undergone surgery without neoadjuvant therapy.

The sequenced sample consisted of PBMCs. This sequence joins TRBV27 and TRBJ2-3; 10 bases line up with TRBD1. The TCR was taken from a human donor with pancreatic ductal adenocarcinoma. The CDR3 reads CASSPGQGFGDTQYF. The CDR3 region has the DNA TGTGCCAGCAGTCCGGGACAGGGGTTTGGAGATACGCAGTATTTT.